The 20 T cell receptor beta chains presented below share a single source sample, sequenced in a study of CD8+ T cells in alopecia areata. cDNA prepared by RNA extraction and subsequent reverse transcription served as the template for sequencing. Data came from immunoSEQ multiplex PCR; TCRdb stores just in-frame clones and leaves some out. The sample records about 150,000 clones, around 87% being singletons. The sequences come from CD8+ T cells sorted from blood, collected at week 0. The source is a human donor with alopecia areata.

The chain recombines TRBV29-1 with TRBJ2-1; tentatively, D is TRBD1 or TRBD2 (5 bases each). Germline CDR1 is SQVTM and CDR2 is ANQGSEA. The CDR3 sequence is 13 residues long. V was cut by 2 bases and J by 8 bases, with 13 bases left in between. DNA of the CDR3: TGCAGCGTTGAATACGGGACCCGGGATGAGCAGTTCTTC. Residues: CSVEYGTRDEQFF.

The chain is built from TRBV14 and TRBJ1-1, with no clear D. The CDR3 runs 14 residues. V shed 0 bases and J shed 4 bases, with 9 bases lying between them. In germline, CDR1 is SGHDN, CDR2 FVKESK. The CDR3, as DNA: TGTGCCAGCAGCCAAGAGATAACTGGCACTGAAGCTTTCTTT. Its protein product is CASSQEITGTEAFF.

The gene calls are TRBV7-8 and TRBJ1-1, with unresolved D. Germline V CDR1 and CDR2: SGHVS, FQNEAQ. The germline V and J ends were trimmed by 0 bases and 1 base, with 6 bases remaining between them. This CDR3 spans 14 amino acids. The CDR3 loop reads CASSLAPENTEAFF. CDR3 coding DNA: TGTGCCAGCAGCTTAGCGCCGGAGAACACTGAAGCTTTCTTT.

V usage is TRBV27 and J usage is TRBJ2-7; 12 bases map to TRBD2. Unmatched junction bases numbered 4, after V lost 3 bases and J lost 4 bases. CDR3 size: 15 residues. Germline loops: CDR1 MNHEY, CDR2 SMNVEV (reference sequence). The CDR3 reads CASSFGLAGIYEQYF. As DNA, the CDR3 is TGTGCCAGCAGTTTCGGACTAGCGGGAATTTACGAGCAGTACTTC.

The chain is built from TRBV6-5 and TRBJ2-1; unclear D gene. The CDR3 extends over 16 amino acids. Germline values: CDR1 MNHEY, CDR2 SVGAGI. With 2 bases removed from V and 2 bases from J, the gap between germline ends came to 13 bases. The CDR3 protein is CASSYIPPSAYNEQFF. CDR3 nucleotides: TGTGCCAGCAGTTACATTCCGCCCAGCGCCTACAATGAGCAGTTCTTC.

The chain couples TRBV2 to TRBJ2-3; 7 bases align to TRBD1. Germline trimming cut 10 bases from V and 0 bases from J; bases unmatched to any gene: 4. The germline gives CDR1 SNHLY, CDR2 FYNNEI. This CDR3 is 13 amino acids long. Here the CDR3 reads CATEGQSTDTQYF. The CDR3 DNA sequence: TGTGCCACCGAGGGACAGAGCACAGATACGCAGTATTTT.

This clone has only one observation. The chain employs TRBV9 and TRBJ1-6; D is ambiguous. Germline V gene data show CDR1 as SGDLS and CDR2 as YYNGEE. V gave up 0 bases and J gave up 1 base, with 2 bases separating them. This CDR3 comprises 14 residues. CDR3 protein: CASSVGSYNSPLHF. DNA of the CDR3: TGTGCCAGCAGCGTAGGATCCTATAATTCACCCCTCCACTTT.

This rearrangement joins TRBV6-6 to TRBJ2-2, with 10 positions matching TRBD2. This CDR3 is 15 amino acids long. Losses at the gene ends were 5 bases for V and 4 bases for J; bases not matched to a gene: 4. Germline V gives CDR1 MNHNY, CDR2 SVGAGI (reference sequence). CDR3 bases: TGTGCCAGCAGTGAGCGGGGGGGGAGCACCGGGGAGCTGTTTTTT. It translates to CASSERGGSTGELFF.

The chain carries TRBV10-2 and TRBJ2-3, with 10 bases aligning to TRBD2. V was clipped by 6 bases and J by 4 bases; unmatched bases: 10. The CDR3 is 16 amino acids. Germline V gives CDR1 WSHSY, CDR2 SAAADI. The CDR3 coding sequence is TGCGCCAGCAGCCCTCTAGCGGGAGCGGTCGCAGATACGCAGTATTTT. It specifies CASSPLAGAVADTQYF.

The CDR3 region is CSVYTQTVNEQFF. CDR3 bases: TGCAGCGTCTACACACAGACAGTCAATGAGCAGTTCTTC. This chain uses TRBV29-1 with TRBJ2-1, with D tentatively TRBD1 (5 bases). The germline gives CDR1 SQVTM, CDR2 ANQGSEA. This CDR3 comprises 13 residues. V was shortened by 6 bases and J by 6 bases, with 15 bases between the two germline ends.

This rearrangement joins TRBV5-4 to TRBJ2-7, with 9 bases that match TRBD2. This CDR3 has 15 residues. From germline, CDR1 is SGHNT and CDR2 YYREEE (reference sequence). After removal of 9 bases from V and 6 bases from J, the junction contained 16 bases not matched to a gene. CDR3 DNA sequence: TGTGCCACCAGTTTTTTAGCGGGAGACGTTGGCGAGCAGTACTTC. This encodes CATSFLAGDVGEQYF.

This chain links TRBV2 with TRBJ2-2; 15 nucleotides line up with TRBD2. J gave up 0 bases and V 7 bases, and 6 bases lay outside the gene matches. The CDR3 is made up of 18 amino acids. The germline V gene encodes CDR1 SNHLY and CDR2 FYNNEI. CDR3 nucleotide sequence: TGTGCCAGCACTCTCGGACTAGCGGGGGGGACGAACACCGGGGAGCTGTTTTTT. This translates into CASTLGLAGGTNTGELFF.

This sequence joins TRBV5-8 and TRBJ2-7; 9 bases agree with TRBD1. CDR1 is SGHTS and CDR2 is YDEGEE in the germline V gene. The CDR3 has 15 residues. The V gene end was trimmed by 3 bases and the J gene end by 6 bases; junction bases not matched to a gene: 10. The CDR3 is CASSYAGTGYGEQYF. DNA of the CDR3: TGTGCCAGCAGCTACGCCGGGACAGGGTATGGCGAGCAGTACTTC.

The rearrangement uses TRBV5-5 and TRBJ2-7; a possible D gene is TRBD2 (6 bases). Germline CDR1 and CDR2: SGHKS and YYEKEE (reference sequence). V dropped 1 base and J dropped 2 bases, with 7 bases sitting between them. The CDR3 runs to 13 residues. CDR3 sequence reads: CASSLPGAYEQYF. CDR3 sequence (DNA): TGTGCCAGCAGCTTGCCGGGGGCCTACGAGCAGTACTTC.

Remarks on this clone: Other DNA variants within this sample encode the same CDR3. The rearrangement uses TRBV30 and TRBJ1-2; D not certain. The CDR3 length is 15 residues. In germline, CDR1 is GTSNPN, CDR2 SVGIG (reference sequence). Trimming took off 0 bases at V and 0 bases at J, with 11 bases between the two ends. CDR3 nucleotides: TGTGCCTGGAGTGTACCGTCGGCGACTAACTATGGCTACACCTTC. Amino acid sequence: CAWSVPSATNYGYTF.

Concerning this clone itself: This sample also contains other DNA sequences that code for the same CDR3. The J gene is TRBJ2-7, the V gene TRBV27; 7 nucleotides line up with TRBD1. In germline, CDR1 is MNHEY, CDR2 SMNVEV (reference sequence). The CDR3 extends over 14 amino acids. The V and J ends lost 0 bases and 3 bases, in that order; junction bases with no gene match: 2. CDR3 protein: CASSLSSGGYEQYF. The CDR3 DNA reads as TGTGCCAGCAGTTTATCTTCAGGGGGCTACGAGCAGTACTTC.

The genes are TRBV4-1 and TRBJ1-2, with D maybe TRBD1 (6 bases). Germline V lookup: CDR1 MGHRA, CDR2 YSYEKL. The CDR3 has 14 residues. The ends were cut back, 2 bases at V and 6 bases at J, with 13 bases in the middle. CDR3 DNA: TGCGCCAGCAGCCAACCGCGGGGGGGGCATGGCTACACCTTC. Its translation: CASSQPRGGHGYTF.

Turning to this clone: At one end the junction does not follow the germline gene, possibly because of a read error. DNA for the CDR3: TGCGTCAGCAGCTATGGACAGGGGACTTTCTTT. It translates to CVSSYGQGTFF. The chain carries TRBV5-1 and TRBJ1-1; TRBD1 matches at 9 bases. There are 11 residues in the CDR3. CDR1 SGHRS and CDR2 YFSETQ come from the germline V gene.

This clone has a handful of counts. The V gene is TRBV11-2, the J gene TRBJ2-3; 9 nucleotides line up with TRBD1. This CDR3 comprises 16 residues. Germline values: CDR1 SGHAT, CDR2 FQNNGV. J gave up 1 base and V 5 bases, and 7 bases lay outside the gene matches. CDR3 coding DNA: TGTGCCAGCAGCCATACCCGGGACAGGGGCACAGATACGCAGTATTTT. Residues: CASSHTRDRGTDTQYF.

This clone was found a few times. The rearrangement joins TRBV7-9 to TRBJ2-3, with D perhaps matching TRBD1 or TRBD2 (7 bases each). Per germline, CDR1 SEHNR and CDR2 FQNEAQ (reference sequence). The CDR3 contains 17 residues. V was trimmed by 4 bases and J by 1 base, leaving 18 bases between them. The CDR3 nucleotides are TGTGCCAGCAGCTGGGGGGGGACAGCCCGCCGCACAGATACGCAGTATTTT. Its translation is CASSWGGTARRTDTQYF.